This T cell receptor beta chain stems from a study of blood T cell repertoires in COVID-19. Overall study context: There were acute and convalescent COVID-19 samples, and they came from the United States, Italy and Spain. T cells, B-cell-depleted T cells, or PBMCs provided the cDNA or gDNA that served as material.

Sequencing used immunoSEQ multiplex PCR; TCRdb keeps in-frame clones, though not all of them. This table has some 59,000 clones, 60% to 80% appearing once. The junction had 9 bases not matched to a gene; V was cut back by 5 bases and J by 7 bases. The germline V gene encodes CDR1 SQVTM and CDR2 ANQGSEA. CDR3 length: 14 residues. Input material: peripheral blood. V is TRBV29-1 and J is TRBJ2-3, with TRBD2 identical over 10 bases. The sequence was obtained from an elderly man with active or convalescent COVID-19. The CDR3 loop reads CSVSSGGPAYTQYF. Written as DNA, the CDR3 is TGCAGCGTTTCTAGCGGGGGACCTGCGTATACGCAGTATTTT.